A single TCR beta chain is shown here with its context. This clone was seen only a few times. Its cognate antigen has yet to be identified. Base qualities are not recorded, but no much larger clone differs from it by a single base. This record comes from a study of shared clonotypes between healthy human individuals (dated by TCRdb to the early 2020s). Looking at the study overall: A couple of women and a few men aged 18 to 49 years were included in the cohort. The study deeply sequenced blood TCR repertoires of about 5 healthy adults to estimate repertoire size and the extent of clonotype sharing between individuals. Libraries were prepared and TCR repertoires were sequenced by different laboratories using diverse techniques, in order to increase sequencing depth and limit assay-specific biases. Per donor, leukapheresis produced somewhere between about 0.94 and 9.5 billion PBMCs.

Healthy HIV-negative adults with no recently reported acute infections or vaccinations were included as donors. Every donor was a Caucasian adult residing in Nashville, Tennessee, USA. For unsorted samples, some 90 million PBMCs were counted, and genomic DNA was extracted using the QIAamp DNA Blood Mini kit. Blood was collected by leukapheresis, and PBMCs were isolated by Ficoll-Histopaque density gradient centrifugation and then cryopreserved in liquid nitrogen vapor phase. Using the deep immunoSEQ assay, multiplex PCR amplified TCR CDR3 regions from genomic DNA. Extracted genomic DNA from each cell subset was distributed evenly across all wells of several immunoSEQ 96-well plates, and each plate was treated as a replicate. For unsorted PBMC, each replicate PCR was loaded with roughly 330 ng genomic DNA, equivalent to 30,000 or so T cell genomes. Ten immunoSEQ deep assay plates were used to sequence the unsorted PBMC genomic DNA. Purified libraries were measured with a Qubit 3.0 fluorometer, size-checked on a Bioanalyzer 2100, and measured again with the KAPA Library Quantification kit. Each immunoSEQ 96-well plate was sequenced on its own single-read 150-cycle Illumina NextSeq 550 flow cell. Per the authors' processing: Because only junctional sequences without quality scores were contained in the immunoSEQ output, filtering matching that applied to full-length reads could not be performed. Sequences were annotated with PyIR, a Python wrapper for IgBLAST v1.9, using IMGT germline references to assign V/J genes and CDR3. Reads were removed for weak V/J assignments (E-value above 1e-6), missing CDR3, stop codons, out-of-frame junctions, or ambiguous translated residues. V3J clonotypes were defined as sequences sharing the same inferred V gene, J gene, and CDR3 amino acid sequence. To compute the percentage overlap between repertoires, the number of shared unique clonotypes was divided by the size of the smaller repertoire. Three approaches were used to assess repertoire richness: RTK rarefaction, the Chao1 estimator, and Recon v2.1 estimates of unobserved clonotypes. TCRdb re-hosts the immuneACCESS table, in-frame sequences only. Its copies lack some clones; in the studies checked, an unresolved V gene accounts for under half of them, and the cause for the rest is not known. Clonal size and the V and J genes are those of that table, whereas D and trimming came from the DNA. This sample holds 400,000 to 500,000 clones; 79% were observed only once. The ten largest clonotypes hold 10% to 15% of the sample.

The paper as a whole reports these results and caveats: Only blood was sampled, and tissue TCR repertoires likely differ from those in blood. Based on pairwise subsampling, the degree of clonotype sharing among donors was expected to be affected by sequencing depth. Because the study included only a small number of donors, the genetic and exposure-history diversity represented was limited.

This TCR derives from a woman aged 40 to 50 in good health. Some clones in this sample may be carry-over from other donors' samples. Sample: PBMCs.

The sequenced DNA is TGTGCCAGCAGCTTGGGGACAGCAACTAATGAAAAACTGTTTTTT. Protein translation: CASSLGTATNEKLFF. The rearranged segments are TRBV5-4 and TRBJ1-4, and TRBD1 may be the D gene, going by 6 matching bases. Trimming costs V 0 bases and J 0 bases, and their ends lie 6 bases apart. The CDR3 spans 15 residues, from the cysteine through the phenylalanine. Kept here is only the CDR3 DNA, which spans 45 bases and is read in frame from base 1. The germline V gene (reference sequence) specifies SGHNT as CDR1 and YYREEE as CDR2.